The source of this T cell receptor beta chain is a study of shared clonotypes between healthy human individuals. Study-wide results and limits: Around 5% of naive CD4 clonotypes were common to a handful of donors. For sorted subsets, rarefaction showed incomplete sequencing despite large depth.

As regards this clone: No antigen is known for it.

Naivety among CD8 cells was defined by CD45RO negativity and positive CCR7 selection, thereby excluding terminally differentiated effector memory CD45RA+ cells. All donors qualified as healthy HIV-negative adults and had experienced no recent acute infections or vaccinations. Deletions cut 6 bases from V and 0 bases from J, with 13 bases between. The CDR3 spans 14 residues. CDR1 SGHTS and CDR2 YDEGEE come from the germline V gene. Each PCR replicate from the sorted subsets contained about 210 ng DNA, which is 30,000 or so T cell genomes. Assay: immunoSEQ multiplex PCR; the TCRdb copy retains only in-frame clones and omits some. The data contain under 850,000 clones, almost 95% of them singletons.

Sequencing used naive CD8+ T cells sorted from blood. This clonotype was sampled from a man aged 25 to 40 in good health. The rearrangement uses TRBV5-8 and TRBJ2-7; TRBD1 might be the D (6 bases). CDR3 nucleotides: TGTGCCAGCACCGGACAGTCGAGCTCCTACGAGCAGTACTTC. Translating gives CASTGQSSSYEQYF.